These T cell receptor beta chains were read from a single sample in a study of shared T cell receptors in the human thymus. Sequencing was performed with immunoSEQ multiplex PCR; in TCRdb, only in-frame clones are kept and a portion is missing. Of hundreds of thousands of clones listed, 80% to 90% are singletons. The same data also went into a second study, on human thymus T cells.

The sequenced material came from thymocytes. Receptors originate from a boy less than two years old with a congenital heart defect. Each CDR3 is given with its conserved first and last residue. The D gene is left open where the match is weak. Some rows have no size entry. The others give once, few or many, or a class for an expanded clone.

abundance,v_gene,d_gene,j_gene,CDR3aa,CDR3nt
once,TRBV16,TRBD1,TRBJ1-5,CASSPTGTANQPQHF,TGTGCCAGCAGTCCTACCGGGACAGCCAATCAGCCCCAGCATTTT
.,TRBV6-1,.,TRBJ1-5,CAIGGRGDNQPQHF,TGTGCAATAGGAGGCAGGGGAGACAATCAGCCCCAGCATTTT
.,TRBV30,TRBD2,TRBJ2-3,CAWSGGPGIAGHADTQYF,TGTGCCTGGAGTGGAGGTCCGGGAATAGCGGGACACGCGGATACGCAGTATTTT
.,TRBV4-3,TRBD2,TRBJ2-7,CASSPAGTSGRSHEQYF,TGCGCCAGCAGCCCGGCTGGGACTAGCGGGAGATCACACGAGCAGTACTTC
.,TRBV11-2,.,TRBJ2-1,CASSLRLAVSYNEQFF,TGTGCCAGCAGCTTAAGGCTAGCAGTCTCCTACAATGAGCAGTTCTTC
once,TRBV20-1,.,TRBJ2-7,CSAPQGYEQYF,TGCAGTGCTCCTCAGGGGTACGAGCAGTACTTC
.,TRBV7-9,TRBD2,TRBJ2-3,CASSLGKDSGRVPDTQYF,TGTGCCAGCAGCTTAGGGAAAGATAGCGGGAGGGTCCCAGATACGCAGTATTTT
once,TRBV5-1,.,TRBJ2-7,CASSERQDGTYEQYF,TGCGCCAGCAGCGAGAGACAGGATGGTACCTACGAGCAGTACTTC
.,TRBV20-1,.,TRBJ2-5,CSALGETQYF,TGCAGTGCCCTCGGGGAGACCCAGTACTTC
.,TRBV19,TRBD2,TRBJ2-2,CASSTNLSGGATGELFF,TGTGCCAGTAGTACAAATCTTAGCGGGGGGGCCACCGGGGAGCTGTTTTTT
.,TRBV7-2,.,TRBJ2-7,CASSSDRRSSYEQYF,TGTGCCAGCAGCTCGGACCGGAGGAGCTCCTACGAGCAGTACTTC
once,TRBV5-1,TRBD2,TRBJ2-5,CASSDGPGLTQETQYF,TGCGCCAGCAGTGACGGACCGGGACTAACACAAGAGACCCAGTACTTC
.,TRBV5-6,.,TRBJ1-1,CASSFRDSNTEAFF,TGTGCCAGCAGCTTCAGGGACTCTAACACTGAAGCTTTCTTT
.,TRBV10-3,.,TRBJ2-7,CAIEPGVRTGQYF,TGTGCCATCGAACCAGGGGTACGAACGGGGCAGTACTTC
.,TRBV11-2,TRBD1,TRBJ2-1,CASSRRGRGGDNEQFF,TGTGCCAGCAGCCGCAGGGGGCGGGGTGGGGACAATGAGCAGTTCTTC
.,TRBV14,TRBD1,TRBJ1-2,CASSLTGFAIDGYTF,TGTGCCAGCAGCCTGACAGGGTTCGCTATTGATGGCTACACCTTC
.,TRBV4-3,.,TRBJ2-7,CASSQARRDNSYEQYF,TGCGCCAGCAGCCAAGCTCGACGGGACAACTCCTACGAGCAGTACTTC
.,TRBV10-3,TRBD1,TRBJ1-2,CAIRSTGSNYGYTF,TGTGCCATCAGGTCGACAGGGTCCAACTATGGCTACACCTTC
.,TRBV2,.,TRBJ1-2,CASSVGITYGYTF,TGTGCCAGCAGTGTCGGGATAACCTATGGCTACACCTTC
.,TRBV7-2,TRBD2,TRBJ2-5,CASSSSASGRAEGKTQYF,TGTGCCAGCAGCTCCTCCGCTAGCGGGAGGGCCGAGGGAAAGACCCAGTACTTC
.,TRBV28,TRBD1,TRBJ1-5,CASSFPPGQIPVYSNQPQHF,TGTGCCAGCAGTTTTCCACCGGGACAGATTCCGGTTTATAGCAATCAGCCCCAGCATTTT
.,TRBV9,.,TRBJ1-2,CASSPRGGSYYGYTF,TGTGCCAGCAGCCCCCGGGGAGGAAGTTACTATGGCTACACCTTC
.,TRBV28,TRBD2,TRBJ2-7,CASSFSAGALAGIYEQYF,TGTGCCAGCAGTTTCTCAGCGGGAGCTCTGGCGGGCATCTACGAGCAGTACTTC
.,TRBV5-1,TRBD2,TRBJ2-3,CASSQTGLAGGHSHTDTQYF,TGCGCCAGCAGCCAGACCGGACTAGCGGGAGGGCATTCACACACAGATACGCAGTATTTT
.,TRBV30,.,TRBJ2-5,CAWGLRRDTQETQYF,TGTGCCTGGGGCCTGCGCCGGGACACCCAAGAGACCCAGTACTTC
.,TRBV4-2,TRBD1,TRBJ1-2,CASSRKTWGQFGAVDGYTF,TGTGCCAGCAGCCGGAAAACATGGGGACAGTTTGGCGCGGTGGATGGCTACACCTTC
.,TRBV25-1,TRBD1,TRBJ2-7,CASKPGQGLTGTPYEQYF,TGTGCCAGCAAGCCCGGACAGGGGCTTACCGGGACCCCTTACGAGCAGTACTTC
.,TRBV4-3,TRBD1,TRBJ2-1,CASSQERRDRGREGSYNEQFF,TGCGCCAGCAGCCAAGAACGTAGGGACAGGGGGCGAGAGGGCTCCTACAATGAGCAGTTCTTC
.,TRBV2,.,TRBJ1-2,CASNPRGVGDYGYTF,TGTGCCAGCAATCCCCGGGGAGTTGGTGACTATGGCTACACCTTC
.,TRBV19,TRBD1,TRBJ1-2,CASSRPGQGDNYGYTF,TGTGCCAGTAGTAGGCCGGGACAGGGGGATAACTATGGCTACACCTTC
.,TRBV29-1,TRBD1,TRBJ2-7,CSVEGTTGSEQYF,TGCAGCGTTGAAGGGACGACAGGGTCCGAGCAGTACTTC